Sequencing of this T cell receptor (beta chain) was carried out in a study of beta chain features in type 1 diabetes. Findings and caveats of the study: There was a moderate but significant shortening of TCRB CDR3s in all four CD4+ subsets of Type 1 diabetes patients.

This CDR3 has 14 amino acids. CDR1 and CDR2 from the germline V gene are SQVTM and ANQGSEA. Isolated RNA was reverse transcribed in full, so expressed TCRB transcripts were sequenced. Using immunoSEQ multiplex PCR, the repertoire was profiled, and TCRdb retains in-frame clones only, with some absent. The sample has 200,000 to 250,000 clones, approximately 16% seen once; the top ten hold about 0.08%. This clone was counted between two and nine times. Its cognate antigen is unknown. An end of the junction does not agree with germline; a read error may underlie this. The chain recombines TRBV29-1 with TRBJ2-5, with D perhaps TRBD2 (6 bases). This TCR derives from a man between 25 and 39 years old with type 1 diabetes. The source material was naive CD4+ T cells from blood. The CDR3 reads CSADIREVQKTQYF. The CDR3 bases are TGCAGCGCCGACATAAGGGAGGTCCAAAAGACCCAGTACTTC.